The following is a TCR beta chain sequence with its context. This record belongs to a study of blood T cell repertoires in COVID-19. Study background: Sources were T cells, B-cell-depleted T cells, or PBMCs; the material itself was cDNA or gDNA.

The Seattle patients, enrolled during active infection, were followed longitudinally. The assay was immunoSEQ multiplex PCR, and TCRdb's table has in-frame clones only and misses some. The sample includes about 220,000 clones, 82% of them seen just once. Germline V CDR1 and CDR2: KGHSH, LQKENI. The J segment lost 3 bases and the V segment lost 1 base, leaving 5 bases of the junction unmatched. The CDR3 totals 16 residues. The clonotype comes from a woman aged 70-85 years with COVID-19, enrolled during active disease. The V gene is TRBV18, the J gene TRBJ2-1, with 8 bases that match TRBD2. The sample taken for sequencing was peripheral blood. The chain's CDR3 is CASSPLGSGSYNEQFF. The DNA of the CDR3 is TGTGCCAGCTCACCACTTGGGAGCGGGAGCTACAATGAGCAGTTCTTC.